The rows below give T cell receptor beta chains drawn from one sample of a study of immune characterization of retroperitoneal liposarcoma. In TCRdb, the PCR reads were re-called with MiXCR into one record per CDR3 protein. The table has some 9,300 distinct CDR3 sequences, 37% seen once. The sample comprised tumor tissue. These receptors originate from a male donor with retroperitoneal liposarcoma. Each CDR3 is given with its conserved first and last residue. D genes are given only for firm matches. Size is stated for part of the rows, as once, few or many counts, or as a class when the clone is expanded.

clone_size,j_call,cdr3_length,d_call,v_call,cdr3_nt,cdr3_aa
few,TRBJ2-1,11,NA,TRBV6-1,TGTGCCAGCAGTGAACAAGAGACCCAGTTCTTC,CASSEQETQFF
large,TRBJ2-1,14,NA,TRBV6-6,TGTGCCAGCAGTTACCGACGCACGGGGGCGCCCCAGTTCTTC,CASSYRRTGAPQFF
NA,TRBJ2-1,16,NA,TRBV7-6,TGTGCCAGCAGCTTAGTTAATAGCGCGGGATACTACGAGCAGTTCTTC,CASSLVNSAGYYEQFF
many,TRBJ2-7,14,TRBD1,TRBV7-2,TGTGCCAGCAGCTGGGACAGGGGGCAATACGAGCAGTACTTC,CASSWDRGQYEQYF
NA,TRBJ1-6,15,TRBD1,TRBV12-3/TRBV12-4,TGTGCCAGCAGGCAAAGACAGGGGAATAATTCACCCCTCCACTTT,CASRQRQGNNSPLHF
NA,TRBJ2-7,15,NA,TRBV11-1,TGTGCCAGCAGCTTAGTTCGGGGCGACTCCTACGAGCAGTACTTC,CASSLVRGDSYEQYF
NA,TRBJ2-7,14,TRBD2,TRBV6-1,TGTGCCAGCAGTGGAGTAGCGGGATTCTACGAGCAGTACTTC,CASSGVAGFYEQYF
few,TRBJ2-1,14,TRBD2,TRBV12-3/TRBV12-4,TGTGCCACCCGATTAGCGGGCTTTAACAATGAGCAGTTCTTC,CATRLAGFNNEQFF
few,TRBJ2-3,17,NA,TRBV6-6,TGTGCCAGCAGTTACTTCGGGCTCTTCCCTAGCACAGATACGCAGTATTTT,CASSYFGLFPSTDTQYF
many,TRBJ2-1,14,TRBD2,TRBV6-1,TGTGCCAGCAGAACCTTAGGGACTAGCTGGGAGCAGTTCTTC,CASRTLGTSWEQFF
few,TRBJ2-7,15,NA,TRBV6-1,TGTGCCAGCAGTGACCGGGTCGAGGGGCTCTACGAGCAGTACTTC,CASSDRVEGLYEQYF
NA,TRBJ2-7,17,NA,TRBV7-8,TGTGCCAGCAGCTTCCCTCGAAAGGGAGCCACCTACAATGAGCAGTACTTC,CASSFPRKGATYNEQYF
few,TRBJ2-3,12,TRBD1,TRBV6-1,TGTGCCAGCAGTAGACAGGGATATACGCAGTATTTT,CASSRQGYTQYF
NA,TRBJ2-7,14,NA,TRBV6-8,TGTGCCAGCAGTTATAGGGGGTCCTCCCATGAGCAGTACTTC,CASSYRGSSHEQYF
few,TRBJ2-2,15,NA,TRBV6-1,TGTGCCAGCAGTCTTCGCCAAAAAGGTGGCGGGGAGCTGTTTTTT,CASSLRQKGGGELFF
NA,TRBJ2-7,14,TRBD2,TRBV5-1,TGCGCCAGCAGCCCGATAGCGGGACATTACGAGCAGTACTTC,CASSPIAGHYEQYF
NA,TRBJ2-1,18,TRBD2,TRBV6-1,TGTGCCAGCAGTGAATGGGGACTAGCGGGAGGTACATACAATGAGCAGTTCTTC,CASSEWGLAGGTYNEQFF
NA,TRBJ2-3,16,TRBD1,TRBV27,TGTGCCAGCACCTCCGGGACAGGACTTAGCACAGATACGCAGTATTTT,CASTSGTGLSTDTQYF
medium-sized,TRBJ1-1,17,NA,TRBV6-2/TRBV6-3,TGTGCCAGCACCTCTATTGTTCGTCTGGTTATGAACACTGAAGCTTTCTTT,CASTSIVRLVMNTEAFF
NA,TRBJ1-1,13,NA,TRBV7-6,TGTGCCAGCAGCCCCAGGGGGAACACTGAAGCTTTCTTT,CASSPRGNTEAFF
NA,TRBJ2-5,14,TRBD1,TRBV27,TGTGCCAGCACGGGGGGGACAGGGGGAGGGACCCAGTACTTC,CASTGGTGGGTQYF
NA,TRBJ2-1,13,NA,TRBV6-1,TGTGCCAGCACCGAACGAAAGAACAATGAGCAGTTCTTC,CASTERKNNEQFF
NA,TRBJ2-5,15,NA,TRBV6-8,TGTGCCAGCAGTTACTCAGGGGCCCGGGGAGAGACCCAGTACTTC,CASSYSGARGETQYF
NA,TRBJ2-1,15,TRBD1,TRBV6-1,TGTGCCAGCAGGGAGCAGGGGGCCTCCTACAATGAGCAGTTCTTC,CASREQGASYNEQFF
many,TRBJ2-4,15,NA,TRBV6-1,TGTGCCAGCAGTTCGGGGAACCAGGCTTTTAGCATTCAGTACTTC,CASSSGNQAFSIQYF
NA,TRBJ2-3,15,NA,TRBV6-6,TGTGCCAGCAGGGCCTCGGGGCCACCCACAGATACGCAGTATTTT,CASRASGPPTDTQYF
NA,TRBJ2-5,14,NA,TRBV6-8,TGTGCCAGCAGTGAGTACTCGATCTCCTATGAGCAGTGCTTC,CASSEYSISYEQCF
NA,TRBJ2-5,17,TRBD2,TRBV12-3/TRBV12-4,TGTGCCAGCAGTTTAGGAGGGCTAGCGGGAGATCAAGAGACCCAGTACTTC,CASSLGGLAGDQETQYF
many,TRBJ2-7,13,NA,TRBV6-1,TGTGCCAGCAGTTATACGTGGAACAATGAGCAGTACTTC,CASSYTWNNEQYF
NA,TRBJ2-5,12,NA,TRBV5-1,TGCGCCAGCAGCTCGGTAGGAGAGACCCAGTACTTC,CASSSVGETQYF
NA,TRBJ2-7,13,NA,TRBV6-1,TGTGCCAGCAGTGTGGACAGGGAGGGGGAGCAGTACTTT,CASSVDREGEQYF
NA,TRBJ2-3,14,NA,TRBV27,TGTGCCAGCAGTTTCGAAAGAGTCACAGATACGCAGTATTTT,CASSFERVTDTQYF
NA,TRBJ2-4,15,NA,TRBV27,TGTGCCAGCACCATGCTGGCCAGGATGGAAAACATTCAGTACTTC,CASTMLARMENIQYF
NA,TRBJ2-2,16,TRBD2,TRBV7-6,TGTGCCAGCAGCTTAGAAATAGCGGGAGCAGCCGGGGAGCTGTTTTTT,CASSLEIAGAAGELFF
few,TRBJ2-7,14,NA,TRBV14,TGTGCCAGCAGCCCTGAACAGAGATTCTACGAGCAGTACTTC,CASSPEQRFYEQYF
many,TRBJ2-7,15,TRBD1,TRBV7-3,TGTGCCAGCAGCCACGGACAGGGGGCCTCCTACGAGCAGTACTTC,CASSHGQGASYEQYF
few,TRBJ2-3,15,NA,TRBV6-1,TGTGCCAGCAGTACGGGGCGACAGAGCACAGATACGCAGTATTTT,CASSTGRQSTDTQYF
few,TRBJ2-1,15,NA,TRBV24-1,TGTGCCACCAGTGACCTCGACCCCATCGGGGAGACCCAGTTCTTC,CATSDLDPIGETQFF
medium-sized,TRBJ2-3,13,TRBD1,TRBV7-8,TGTGCCAGCCAGACAGGGTACACAGATACGCAGTATTTT,CASQTGYTDTQYF
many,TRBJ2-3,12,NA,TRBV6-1,TGTGCCAGCAGTGAATTGTCGCCATTGCAGTATTTT,CASSELSPLQYF
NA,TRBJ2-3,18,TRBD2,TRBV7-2,TGTGCCAGCAGCACCAAAATCCGGGGGGGGTCTGGCACAGATACGCAGTATTTT,CASSTKIRGGSGTDTQYF
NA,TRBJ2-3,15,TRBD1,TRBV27,TGTGCCAGCAGAAGGACAGGGGGATTAACAGATACGCAGTATTTT,CASRRTGGLTDTQYF
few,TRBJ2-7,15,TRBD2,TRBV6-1,TGTGCCAGCAGTTCAACTAGCGGGGCGACCTACGAGCAGTACTTC,CASSSTSGATYEQYF
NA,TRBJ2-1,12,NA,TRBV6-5,TGTGCCAGCAGTTCTCTCTACAATGAGCAGTTCTTC,CASSSLYNEQFF
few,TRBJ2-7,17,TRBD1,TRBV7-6,TGTGCCAGCAGCTTAGACGGCGGGACAGGGGCCTACAATGAGCAGTACTTC,CASSLDGGTGAYNEQYF
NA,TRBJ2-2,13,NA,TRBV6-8,TGTGCCAGCAGCTATTCGAACACCGGGGAGCTGTTTTTT,CASSYSNTGELFF
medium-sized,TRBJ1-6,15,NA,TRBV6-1,TGTGCCGGAACACAGGGAGCGGGCGGGAATTCACCCCTCCACTTT,CAGTQGAGGNSPLHF
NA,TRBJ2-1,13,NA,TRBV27,TGTGCCAGCAGTTTTAGGGCCTACAATGAGCAGTTCTTC,CASSFRAYNEQFF
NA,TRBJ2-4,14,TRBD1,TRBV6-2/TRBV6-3,TGTGCCAGCAGTCCGACAGGGGAAGTATACATTCAGTACTTC,CASSPTGEVYIQYF
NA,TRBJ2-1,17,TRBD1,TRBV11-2,TGTGCCACAGTATTAGCGGGGACAGGGGTATCCTACAATGAGCAGTTCTTC,CATVLAGTGVSYNEQFF
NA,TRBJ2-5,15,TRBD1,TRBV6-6,TGTGCCAGCAGTTGGAGGGACAGGGCCTCAAATGAGCAGTACTTC,CASSWRDRASNEQYF
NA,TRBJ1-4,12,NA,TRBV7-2,TGTGCCAGCAGCTTAGGGCGGGAAAAACTGTTTTTT,CASSLGREKLFF
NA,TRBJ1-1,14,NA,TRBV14,TGTGCCAGCAGCCAACTGGGCTCGGACACTGAAGCTTTCTTT,CASSQLGSDTEAFF
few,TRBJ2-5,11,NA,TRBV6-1,TGTGCCAGCAGCAGTCCGGGGACCCAGTACTTC,CASSSPGTQYF
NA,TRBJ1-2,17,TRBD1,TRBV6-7,TGTGCCAGCAGTTACTCCCCCGCAATGGACAGGGAGAATGGCTACACCTTC,CASSYSPAMDRENGYTF